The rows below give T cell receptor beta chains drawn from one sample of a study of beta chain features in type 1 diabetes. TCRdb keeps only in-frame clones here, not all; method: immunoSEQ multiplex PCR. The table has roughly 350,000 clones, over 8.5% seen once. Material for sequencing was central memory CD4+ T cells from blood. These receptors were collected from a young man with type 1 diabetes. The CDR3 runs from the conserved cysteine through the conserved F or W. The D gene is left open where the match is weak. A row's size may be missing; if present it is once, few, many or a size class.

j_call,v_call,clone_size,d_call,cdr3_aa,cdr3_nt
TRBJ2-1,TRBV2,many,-,CASSEIDEQFF,TGTGCCAGCAGTGAAATTGATGAGCAGTTCTTC
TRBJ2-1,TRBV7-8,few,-,CASSLRHSSYNEQFF,TGTGCCAGCAGCTTACGTCACAGCTCCTACAATGAGCAGTTCTTC
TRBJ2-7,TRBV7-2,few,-,CASSLDPSSYEQYF,TGTGCCAGCAGCTTAGATCCCAGTTCCTACGAGCAGTACTTC
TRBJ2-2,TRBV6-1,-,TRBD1,CASRPGTGVTGELFF,TGTGCCAGCAGGCCCGGGACAGGGGTCACCGGGGAGCTGTTTTTT
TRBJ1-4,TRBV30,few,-,CAWTRVFQPEKLFF,TGTGCCTGGACGCGGGTTTTTCAGCCCGAAAAACTGTTTTTT
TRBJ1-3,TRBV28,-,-,CAVIGNTIYF,TGTGCCGTTATAGGAAACACCATATATTTT
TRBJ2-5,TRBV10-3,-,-,CASSYDSEETQYF,TGTGCCAGCAGTTACGACAGCGAAGAGACCCAGTACTTC
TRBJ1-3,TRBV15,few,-,CATSREQGGRLSGNTIYF,TGTGCCACCAGCAGAGAGCAAGGAGGACGGCTCTCTGGAAACACCATATATTTT
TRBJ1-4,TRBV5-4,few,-,CASSTPGNEKLFF,TGTGCCAGCAGCACCCCGGGGAATGAAAAACTGTTTTTT
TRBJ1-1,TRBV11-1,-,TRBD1,CASSAARGLENTEAFF,TGTGCCAGCAGCGCCGCCAGGGGGCTGGAGAACACTGAAGCTTTCTTT
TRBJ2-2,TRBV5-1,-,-,CASSLVDTPTGELFF,TGCGCCAGCAGCTTGGTGGACACCCCCACCGGGGAGCTGTTTTTT
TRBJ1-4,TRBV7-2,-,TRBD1,CASSATGGTNEKLFF,TGTGCCAGCAGCGCTACAGGGGGCACTAATGAAAAACTGTTTTTT
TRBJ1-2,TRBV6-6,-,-,CASSSGWDYGYTF,TGTGCCAGCAGTTCAGGGTGGGACTATGGCTACACCTTC
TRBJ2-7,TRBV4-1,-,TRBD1,CASSQGQGEDEQYF,TGTGCCAGCAGCCAAGGACAGGGGGAGGACGAGCAGTACTTC
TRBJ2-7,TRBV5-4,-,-,CASSSNKGGYEQYF,TGTGCCAGCAGCTCTAACAAGGGGGGTTACGAGCAGTACTTC
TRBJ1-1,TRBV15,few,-,CATSDYRRDNRRTEAFF,TGTGCCACCAGCGATTACCGTAGGGACAATCGACGAACTGAAGCTTTCTTT
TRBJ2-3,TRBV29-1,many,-,CSVEFSDTQYF,TGCAGCGTTGAGTTTTCGGATACGCAGTATTTT
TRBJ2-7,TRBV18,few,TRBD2,CASSPGLAGYAYEQYF,TGTGCCAGCTCCCCGGGACTAGCGGGGTATGCCTACGAGCAGTACTTC
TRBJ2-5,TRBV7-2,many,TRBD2,CASSGSAGGETQYF,TGTGCCAGCAGCGGCAGCGCGGGAGGGGAGACCCAGTACTTC
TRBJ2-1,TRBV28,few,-,CASSFFYSNEQFF,TGTGCCAGCAGTTTTTTCTACAGCAATGAGCAGTTCTTC
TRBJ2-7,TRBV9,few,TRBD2,CASSVAGLASMYEQYF,TGTGCCAGCAGCGTTGCCGGACTAGCGAGTATGTACGAGCAGTACTTC
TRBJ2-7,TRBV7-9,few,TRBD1,CASSPGQGGSYEQYF,TGTGCCAGCAGCCCGGGACAGGGGGGATCCTACGAGCAGTACTTC
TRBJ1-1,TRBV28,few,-,CASSPGKTEAFF,TGTGCCAGCAGTCCAGGAAAAACTGAAGCTTTCTTT
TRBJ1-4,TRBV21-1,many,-,CASSAPSRDREGVEKLFF,TGTGCCAGCAGCGCACCGTCCCGGGACAGGGAAGGAGTGGAAAAACTGTTTTTT
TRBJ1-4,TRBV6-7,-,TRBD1,CASSYRQGRRYEKLFF,TGTGCCAGCAGTTACCGACAGGGGCGGAGGTATGAAAAACTGTTTTTT
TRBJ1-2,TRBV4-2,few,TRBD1,CASSQGQGTYGYTF,TGTGCCAGCAGCCAAGGACAGGGAACCTATGGCTACACCTTC
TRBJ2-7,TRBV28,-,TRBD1,CASRWTGSSYEQYF,TGTGCCAGCAGGTGGACAGGGAGCTCCTACGAGCAGTACTTC
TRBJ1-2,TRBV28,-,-,CASSLSTANYGYTF,TGTGCCAGCAGCTTAAGTACTGCTAACTATGGCTACACCTTC
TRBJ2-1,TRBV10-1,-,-,CASPRPEQFF,TGCGCCAGCCCCCGCCCCGAGCAGTTCTTC
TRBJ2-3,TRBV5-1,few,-,CASSQGQDTQYF,TGCGCCAGCAGCCAGGGGCAAGATACGCAGTATTTT
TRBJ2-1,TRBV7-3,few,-,CASSFDSNNEQFF,TGTGCCAGCAGCTTCGACAGCAACAATGAGCAGTTCTTC